This TCR beta chain was identified in a study of cytomegalovirus exposure and HLA in healthy donors. Study overall: In an earlier analysis, approximately 120 million unique TCR beta sequences were found from 150 million to 200 million T cells. Early release data held about 92 million unique TCRs from HLA-typed donors. Whole-study findings and limits: Follow-up analysis seemed to connect common viral pathogens with several of the most significant clusters identified. Analyzed later, most CMV-associated TCR beta chains appeared HLA-restricted.

The PCR employed 60 Vbeta primers together with 13 Jbeta primers. Method: immunoSEQ multiplex PCR; TCRdb's copy keeps in-frame clones and lacks some. The table lists under 150,000 clones, 70% to 85% of them singletons, with 2.7% in the top ten. To note about this clone: Its antigen is still unknown.

V shed 7 bases and J 5 bases; nucleotides not matched to a gene: 7. CDR3 size: 15 residues. Germline loops: CDR1 MRHNA, CDR2 SNTAGT. The gene calls are TRBV6-4 and TRBJ2-2, with 10 nucleotides matching TRBD1. Material for sequencing was PBMCs. This sequence originates from a boy under 10 years old in good health and CMV-seronegative. The CDR3 spells CASTPGQGETGELFF. Written as DNA, the CDR3 is TGTGCCAGCACCCCCGGACAGGGGGAAACCGGGGAGCTGTTTTTT.